The rows below give T cell receptor beta chains drawn from one sample of a study of blood T cell repertoires in COVID-19. Some clones are missing from TCRdb's copy, which holds only in-frame ones; the method was immunoSEQ multiplex PCR. There are 200,000 to 250,000 clones in the sample; around 84% occur only once, and 5.9% lies in the top ten. Sequenced sample: peripheral blood. The origin of the receptors is a man older than 75 with acute or convalescent COVID-19. CDR3s include the opening cysteine and the closing phenylalanine or tryptophan. Fields, in order: CDR3 length, V gene, clone size, J gene, D gene, CDR3 DNA, CDR3 protein. The D gene is left open where the match is weak. Size values are once, few and many counts, or a class for expanded clones, and some rows have none.

>16|TRBV4-3|once|TRBJ2-1|-
TGCGCCAGCAGCCGCGGGCTCTTCAGCTCCTACAATGAGCAGTTCTTC
CASSRGLFSSYNEQFF
>17|TRBV4-2|-|TRBJ1-6|-
TGTGCCAGCAGCCAAGATCATGGCAGGGGAGACGTTTCACCCCTCCACTTT
CASSQDHGRGDVSPLHF
>16|TRBV18|-|TRBJ2-3|-
TGTGCCAGCTCCTTGGCGGGATCTTCTAGCACAGATACGCAGTATTTT
CASSLAGSSSTDTQYF
>16|TRBV4-3|-|TRBJ1-1|-
TGCGCCAGCAGCCAAGATCCAACGGGTAGTAACACTGAAGCTTTCTTT
CASSQDPTGSNTEAFF
>13|TRBV6-2/TRBV6-3|-|TRBJ1-2|-
TGTGCCAGCAGTGTCGGGACACAATATGGCTACACCTTC
CASSVGTQYGYTF
>15|TRBV12-1|-|TRBJ2-7|-
TGTGCCAGCAGCTTTGGGCGGGAGGGCCCCTACGAGCAGTACTTC
CASSFGREGPYEQYF
>14|TRBV6-5|-|TRBJ1-1|TRBD1
TGTGCCAGCAGTTATCAGGGGGGGAACACTGAAGCTTTCTTT
CASSYQGGNTEAFF
>16|TRBV4-1|-|TRBJ1-4|TRBD1
TGCGCCAGCAGCCAAACACCGGGACAGGCGTATGAAAAACTGTTTTTT
CASSQTPGQAYEKLFF
>14|TRBV7-2|-|TRBJ2-3|TRBD2
TGTGCCAGCAGCCCCGTACTAGCGACCGATACGCAGTATTTT
CASSPVLATDTQYF
>15|TRBV9|-|TRBJ2-3|-
TGTGCCAGCAGCCATGACATCAGAGACACAGATACGCAGTATTTT
CASSHDIRDTDTQYF
>15|TRBV28|-|TRBJ2-7|TRBD1
TGTGCCAGCAGTTTGTGGGGACAGGGTAGCGACGAGCAGTACTTC
CASSLWGQGSDEQYF
>13|TRBV30|-|TRBJ1-1|TRBD1
TGTGCCTGGAGCCCAACAGGGGCGTTTGAAGCTTTCTTT
CAWSPTGAFEAFF
>14|TRBV10-1|-|TRBJ2-1|TRBD2
TGCGCCAGCAGTGCGGGACTAGCGGGGAATGAGCAGTTCTTC
CASSAGLAGNEQFF
>19|TRBV27|-|TRBJ2-4|-
TGTGCCAGCAGTTTGTCAGAAGCACAGTCCGGGATAGCCAAAAACATTCAGTACTTC
CASSLSEAQSGIAKNIQYF
>16|TRBV24-1|once|TRBJ2-2|-
TGTGCCACCAGTGATTTGTTAGGGGCGAACACCGGGGAGCTGTTTTTT
CATSDLLGANTGELFF
>14|TRBV9|-|TRBJ1-6|-
TGTGCCAGCAGCGTTCGACAGCATAATTCACCCCTCCACTTT
CASSVRQHNSPLHF
>13|TRBV12-3/TRBV12-4|-|TRBJ2-2|TRBD2
TGTGCCGCGGGGGGAGTAGGAACCGGGGAGCTGTTTTTT
CAAGGVGTGELFF
>13|TRBV19|-|TRBJ1-5|-
TGTGCCAGTAGTATACAGGGGTATCAGCCCCAGCATTTT
CASSIQGYQPQHF
>12|TRBV30|-|TRBJ2-6|TRBD1
TGTGCCTGGAGTGGGACAGGTAACGTCCTGACTTTC
CAWSGTGNVLTF
>18|TRBV5-8|-|TRBJ2-1|-
TGTGCCAGCAGCTTGGGACCTGGTCGCGGTTACTTTTACAATGAGCAGTTCTTC
CASSLGPGRGYFYNEQFF
>14|TRBV6-5|-|TRBJ1-3|-
TGTGCCAGCAGCAAACAGAGCTCTGGAAACACCATATATTTT
CASSKQSSGNTIYF
>14|TRBV7-9|-|TRBJ1-1|-
TGTGCCAGCAGCCGAGAACAGGGCGGCACTGAAGCTTTCTTT
CASSREQGGTEAFF
>14|TRBV7-2|-|TRBJ1-5|TRBD1
TGTGCCAGCAGCTTAACAGGGGGCAATCAGCCCCAGCATTTT
CASSLTGGNQPQHF
>15|TRBV5-1|-|TRBJ2-2|TRBD1
TGCGCCAGCAGCCGGGACAGTGGGAACACCGGGGAGCTGTTTTTT
CASSRDSGNTGELFF
>16|TRBV11-1|-|TRBJ1-1|-
TGTGCCAGCACCCACAACGACATTTCCGGGGACACTGAAGCTTTCTTT
CASTHNDISGDTEAFF
>22|TRBV3-1/TRBV3-2|-|TRBJ2-2|TRBD2
TGTGCCAGCAGCCAACACACCCCCATTGCTAGCGGGAGGGTTGCGAACACCGGGGAGCTGTTTTTT
CASSQHTPIASGRVANTGELFF
>12|TRBV18|-|TRBJ1-4|-
TGTGCCAGCTCGCCCGAGGTTGAAAAACTGTTTTTT
CASSPEVEKLFF
>13|TRBV5-1|-|TRBJ2-1|-
TGCGCCAGCAGCTTGGGTCCGGTAAGTGAGCAGTTCTTC
CASSLGPVSEQFF